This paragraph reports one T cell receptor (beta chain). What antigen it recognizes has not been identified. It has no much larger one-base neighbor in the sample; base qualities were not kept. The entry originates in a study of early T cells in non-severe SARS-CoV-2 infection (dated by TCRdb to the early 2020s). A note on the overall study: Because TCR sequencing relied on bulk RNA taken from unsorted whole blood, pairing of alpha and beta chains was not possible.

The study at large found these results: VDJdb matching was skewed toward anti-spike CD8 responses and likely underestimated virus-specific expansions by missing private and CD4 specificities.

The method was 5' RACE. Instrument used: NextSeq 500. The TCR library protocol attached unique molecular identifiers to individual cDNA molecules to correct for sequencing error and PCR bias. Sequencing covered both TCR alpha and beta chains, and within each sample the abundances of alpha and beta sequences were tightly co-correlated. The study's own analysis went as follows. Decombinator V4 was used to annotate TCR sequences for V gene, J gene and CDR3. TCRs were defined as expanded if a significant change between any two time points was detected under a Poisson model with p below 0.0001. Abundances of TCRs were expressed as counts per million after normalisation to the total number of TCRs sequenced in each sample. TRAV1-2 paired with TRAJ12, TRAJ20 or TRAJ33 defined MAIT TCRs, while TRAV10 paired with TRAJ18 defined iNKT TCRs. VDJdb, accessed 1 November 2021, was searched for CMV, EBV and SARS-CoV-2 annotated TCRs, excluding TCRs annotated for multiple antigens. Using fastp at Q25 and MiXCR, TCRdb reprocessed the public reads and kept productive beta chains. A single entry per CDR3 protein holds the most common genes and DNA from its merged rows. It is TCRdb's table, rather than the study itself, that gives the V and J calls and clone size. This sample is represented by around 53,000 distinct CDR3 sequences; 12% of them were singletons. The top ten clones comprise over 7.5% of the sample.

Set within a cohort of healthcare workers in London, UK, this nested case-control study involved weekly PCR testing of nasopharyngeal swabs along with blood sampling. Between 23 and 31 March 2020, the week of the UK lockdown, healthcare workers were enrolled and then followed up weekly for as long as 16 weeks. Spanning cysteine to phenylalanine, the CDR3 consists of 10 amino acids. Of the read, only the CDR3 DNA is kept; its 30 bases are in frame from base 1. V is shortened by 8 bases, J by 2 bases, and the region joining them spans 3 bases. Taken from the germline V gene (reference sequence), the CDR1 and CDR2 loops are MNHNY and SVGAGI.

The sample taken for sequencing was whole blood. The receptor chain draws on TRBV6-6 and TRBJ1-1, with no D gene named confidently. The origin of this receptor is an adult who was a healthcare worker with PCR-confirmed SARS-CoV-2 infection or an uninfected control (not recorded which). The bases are TGTGCCAGCGGAAACACTGAAGCTTTCTTT. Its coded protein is CASGNTEAFF.